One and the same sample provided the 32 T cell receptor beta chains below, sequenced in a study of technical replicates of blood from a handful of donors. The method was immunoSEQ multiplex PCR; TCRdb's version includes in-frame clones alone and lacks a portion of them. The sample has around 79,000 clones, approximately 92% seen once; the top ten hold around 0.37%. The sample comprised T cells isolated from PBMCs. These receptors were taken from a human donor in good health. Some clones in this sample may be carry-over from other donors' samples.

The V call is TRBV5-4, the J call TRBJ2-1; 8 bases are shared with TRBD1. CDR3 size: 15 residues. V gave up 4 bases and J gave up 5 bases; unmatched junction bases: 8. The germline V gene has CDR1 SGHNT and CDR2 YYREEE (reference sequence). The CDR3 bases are TGTGCCAGCAGCATAACGGGACAGGAAGACAATGAGCAGTTCTTC. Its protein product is CASSITGQEDNEQFF. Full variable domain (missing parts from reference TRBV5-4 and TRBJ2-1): ETGVTQSPTHLIKTRGQQVTLRCSSQSGHNTVSWYQQALGQGPQFIFQYYREEENGRGNFPPRFSGLQFPNYSSELNVNALELDDSALYLCASSITGQEDNEQFFGPGTRLTVL.

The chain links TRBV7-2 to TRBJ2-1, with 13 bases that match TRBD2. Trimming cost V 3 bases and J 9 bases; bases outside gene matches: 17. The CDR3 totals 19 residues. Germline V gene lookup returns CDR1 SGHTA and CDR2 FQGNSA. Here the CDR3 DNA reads TGTGCCAGCAGCTTCCGCGCACTTACTAGCGGGAGGGCCTATAGTGAGCAGTTCTTC. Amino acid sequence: CASSFRALTSGRAYSEQFF.

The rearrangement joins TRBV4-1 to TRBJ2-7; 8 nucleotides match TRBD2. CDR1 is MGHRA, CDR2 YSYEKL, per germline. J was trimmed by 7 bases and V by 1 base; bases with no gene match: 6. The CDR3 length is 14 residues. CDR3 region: CASSQGREAGEQYF. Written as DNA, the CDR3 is TGCGCCAGCAGCCAAGGGCGGGAGGCTGGAGAGCAGTACTTC.

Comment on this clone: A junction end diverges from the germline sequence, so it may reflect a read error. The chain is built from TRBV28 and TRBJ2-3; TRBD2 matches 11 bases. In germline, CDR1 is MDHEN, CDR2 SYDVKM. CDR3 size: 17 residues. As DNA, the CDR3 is TGTGCCAGCAGTTTAGGTTTCGGAAAAATAAATACTAGCGGGAGTAAATTT. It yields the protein CASSLGFGKINTSGSKF. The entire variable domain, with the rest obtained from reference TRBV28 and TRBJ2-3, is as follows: DVKVTQSSRYLVKRTGEKVFLECVQDMDHENMFWYRQDPGLGLRLIYFSYDVKMKEKGDIPEGYSVSREKKERFSLILESASTNQTSMYLCASSLGFGKINTSGSKFGPGTRLTVL.

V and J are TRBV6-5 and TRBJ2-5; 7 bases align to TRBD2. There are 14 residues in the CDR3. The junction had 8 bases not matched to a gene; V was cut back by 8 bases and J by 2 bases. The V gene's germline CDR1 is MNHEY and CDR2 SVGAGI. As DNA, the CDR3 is TGTGCCAGCTCGGGGACTATTCTGCAAGAGACCCAGTACTTC. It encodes CASSGTILQETQYF.

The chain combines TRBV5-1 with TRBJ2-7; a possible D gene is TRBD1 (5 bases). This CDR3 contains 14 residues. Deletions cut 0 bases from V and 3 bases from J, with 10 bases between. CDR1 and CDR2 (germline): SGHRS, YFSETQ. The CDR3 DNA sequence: TGCGCCAGCAGCTTGGAAGACAGACACTACGAGCAGTACTTC. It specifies CASSLEDRHYEQYF.

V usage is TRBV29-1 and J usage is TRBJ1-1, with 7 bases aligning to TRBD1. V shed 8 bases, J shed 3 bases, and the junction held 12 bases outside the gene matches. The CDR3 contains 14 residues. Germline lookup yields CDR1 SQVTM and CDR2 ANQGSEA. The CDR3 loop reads CSITNRGSYTEAFF. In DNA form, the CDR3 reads TGCAGCATTACTAACAGGGGTTCTTACACTGAAGCTTTCTTT.

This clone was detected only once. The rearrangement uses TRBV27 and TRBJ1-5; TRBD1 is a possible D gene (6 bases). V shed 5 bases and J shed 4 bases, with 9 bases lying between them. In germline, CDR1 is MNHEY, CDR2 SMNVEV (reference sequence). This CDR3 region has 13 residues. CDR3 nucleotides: TGTGCCAGCAGTCTGCAGGGGAATCAGCCCCAGCATTTT. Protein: CASSLQGNQPQHF.

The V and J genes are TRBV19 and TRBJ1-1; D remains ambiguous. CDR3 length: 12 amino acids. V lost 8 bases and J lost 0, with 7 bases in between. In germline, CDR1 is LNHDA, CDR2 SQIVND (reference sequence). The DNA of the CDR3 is TGTGCCAGTTCCAGGTTGAACACTGAAGCTTTCTTT. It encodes CASSRLNTEAFF.

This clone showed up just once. For the CDR3, the DNA is TGTGCCAGCAGCCCGGGACACCCCACAGATACGCAGTATTTT. Translated, it gives CASSPGHPTDTQYF. This chain connects TRBV11-3 to TRBJ2-3, with D perhaps TRBD1 (6 bases). V lost 5 bases, J lost 2 bases, and 11 bases lay in between. This CDR3 region has 14 residues. CDR1 and CDR2 from the germline V gene are SGHNT and YENEEA.

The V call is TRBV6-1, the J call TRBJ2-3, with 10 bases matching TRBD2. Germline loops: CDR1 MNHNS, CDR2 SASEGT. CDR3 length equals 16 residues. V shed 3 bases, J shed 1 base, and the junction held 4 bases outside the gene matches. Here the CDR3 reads CASSDLAGGGTDTQYF. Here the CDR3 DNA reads TGTGCCAGCAGTGATTTAGCGGGAGGTGGCACAGATACGCAGTATTTT.

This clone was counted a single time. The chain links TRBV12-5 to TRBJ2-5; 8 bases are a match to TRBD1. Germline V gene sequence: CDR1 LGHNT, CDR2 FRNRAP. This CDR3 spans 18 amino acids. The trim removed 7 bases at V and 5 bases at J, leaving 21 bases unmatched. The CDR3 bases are TGTGCTAGTGCCTGGGGAAACAAGGGACAGGTAGTAAGGGAGACCCAGTACTTC. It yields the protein CASAWGNKGQVVRETQYF. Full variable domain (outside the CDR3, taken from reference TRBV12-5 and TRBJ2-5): DARVTQTPRHKVTEMGQEVTMRCQPILGHNTVFWYRQTMMQGLELLAYFRNRAPLDDSGMPKDRFSAEMPDATLATLKIQPSEPRDSAVYFCASAWGNKGQVVRETQYFGPGTRLLVL.

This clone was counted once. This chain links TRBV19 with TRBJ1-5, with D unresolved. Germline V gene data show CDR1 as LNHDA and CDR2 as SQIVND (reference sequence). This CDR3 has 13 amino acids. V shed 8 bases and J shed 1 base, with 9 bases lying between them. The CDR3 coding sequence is TGTGCCAGTTCAGACAAGAGCAATCAGCCCCAGCATTTT. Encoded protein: CASSDKSNQPQHF.

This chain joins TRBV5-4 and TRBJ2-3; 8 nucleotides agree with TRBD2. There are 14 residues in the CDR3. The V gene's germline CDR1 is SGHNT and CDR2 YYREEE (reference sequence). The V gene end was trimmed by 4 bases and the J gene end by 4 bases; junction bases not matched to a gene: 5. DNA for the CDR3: TGTGCCAGCAGCCATTTAGCGGGACCAGATACGCAGTATTTT. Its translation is CASSHLAGPDTQYF.

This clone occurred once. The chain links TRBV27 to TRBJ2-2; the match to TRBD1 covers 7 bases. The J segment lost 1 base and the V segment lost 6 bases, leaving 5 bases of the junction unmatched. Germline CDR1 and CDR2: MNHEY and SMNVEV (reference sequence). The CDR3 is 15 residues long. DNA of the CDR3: TGTGCCAGCAGCCCGACAGGGTTGAACACCGGGGAGCTGTTTTTT. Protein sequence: CASSPTGLNTGELFF.

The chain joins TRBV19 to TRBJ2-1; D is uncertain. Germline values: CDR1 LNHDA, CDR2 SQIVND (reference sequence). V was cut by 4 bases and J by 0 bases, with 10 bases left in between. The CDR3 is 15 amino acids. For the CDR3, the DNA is TGTGCCAGTAGTACAACTATGAGCTCCTACAATGAGCAGTTCTTC. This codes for CASSTTMSSYNEQFF.

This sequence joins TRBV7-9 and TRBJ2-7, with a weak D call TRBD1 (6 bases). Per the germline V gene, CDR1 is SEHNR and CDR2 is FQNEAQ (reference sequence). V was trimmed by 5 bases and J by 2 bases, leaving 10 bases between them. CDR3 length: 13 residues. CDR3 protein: CASSPRGPYEQYF. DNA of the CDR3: TGTGCCAGCAGCCCCAGGGGACCCTACGAGCAGTACTTC.

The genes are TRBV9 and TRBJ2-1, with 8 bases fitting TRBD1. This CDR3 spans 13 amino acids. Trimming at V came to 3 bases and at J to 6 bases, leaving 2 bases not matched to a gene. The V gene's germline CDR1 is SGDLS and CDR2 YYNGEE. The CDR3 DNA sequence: TGTGCCAGCAGCGCCGGGACAGGCAATGAGCAGTTCTTC. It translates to CASSAGTGNEQFF.

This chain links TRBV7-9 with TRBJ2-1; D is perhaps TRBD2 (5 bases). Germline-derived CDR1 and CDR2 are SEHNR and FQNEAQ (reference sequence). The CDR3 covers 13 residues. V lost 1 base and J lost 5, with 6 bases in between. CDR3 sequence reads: CASSLDGNNEQFF. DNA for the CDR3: TGTGCCAGCAGCTTAGACGGGAACAATGAGCAGTTCTTC.

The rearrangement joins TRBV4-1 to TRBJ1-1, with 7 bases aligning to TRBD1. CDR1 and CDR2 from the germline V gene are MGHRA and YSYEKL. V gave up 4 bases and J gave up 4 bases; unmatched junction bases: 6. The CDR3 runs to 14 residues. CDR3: CASSLDTGVTEAFF. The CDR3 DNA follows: TGCGCCAGCAGCCTAGATACAGGGGTCACTGAAGCTTTCTTT.

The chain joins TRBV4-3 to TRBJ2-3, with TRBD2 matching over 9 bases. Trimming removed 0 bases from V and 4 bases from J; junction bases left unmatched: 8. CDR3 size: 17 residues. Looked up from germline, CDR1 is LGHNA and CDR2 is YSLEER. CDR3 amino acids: CASSQEREREVPDTQYF. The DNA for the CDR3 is TGCGCCAGCAGCCAAGAAAGGGAGCGGGAGGTTCCAGATACGCAGTATTTT.

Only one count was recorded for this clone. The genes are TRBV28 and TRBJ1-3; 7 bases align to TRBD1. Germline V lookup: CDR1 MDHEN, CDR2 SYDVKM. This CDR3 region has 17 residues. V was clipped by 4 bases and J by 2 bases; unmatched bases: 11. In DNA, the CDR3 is TGTGCCAGCAGTTACCTGACGACAGGGTCCACTGGAAACACCATATATTTT. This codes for CASSYLTTGSTGNTIYF.

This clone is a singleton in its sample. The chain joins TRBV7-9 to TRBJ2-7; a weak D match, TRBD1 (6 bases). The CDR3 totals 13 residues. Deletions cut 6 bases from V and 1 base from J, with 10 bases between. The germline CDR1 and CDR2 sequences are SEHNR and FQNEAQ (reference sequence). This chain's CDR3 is CASRLDSSYEQYF. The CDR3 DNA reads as TGTGCCAGCAGACTGGACAGTTCCTACGAGCAGTACTTC.

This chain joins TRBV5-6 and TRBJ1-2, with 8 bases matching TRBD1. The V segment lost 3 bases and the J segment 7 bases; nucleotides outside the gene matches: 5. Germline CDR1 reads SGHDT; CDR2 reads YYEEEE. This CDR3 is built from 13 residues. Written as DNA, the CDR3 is TGTGCCAGCAGCTCCAGGGGGCAAAGTGGCTACACCTTC. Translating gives CASSSRGQSGYTF.

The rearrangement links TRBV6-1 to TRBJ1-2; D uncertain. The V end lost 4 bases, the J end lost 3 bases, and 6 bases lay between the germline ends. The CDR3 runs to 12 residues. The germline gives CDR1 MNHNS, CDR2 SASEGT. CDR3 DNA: TGTGCCAGCAGTGGGCTCGACTATGGCTACACCTTC. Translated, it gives CASSGLDYGYTF.

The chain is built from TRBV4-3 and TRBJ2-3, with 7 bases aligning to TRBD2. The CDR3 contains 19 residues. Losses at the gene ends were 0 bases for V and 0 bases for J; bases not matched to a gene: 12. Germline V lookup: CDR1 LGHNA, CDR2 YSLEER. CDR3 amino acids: CASSQDGGRDGVSTDTQYF. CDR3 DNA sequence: TGCGCCAGCAGCCAAGATGGTGGGAGGGATGGAGTGAGCACAGATACGCAGTATTTT.

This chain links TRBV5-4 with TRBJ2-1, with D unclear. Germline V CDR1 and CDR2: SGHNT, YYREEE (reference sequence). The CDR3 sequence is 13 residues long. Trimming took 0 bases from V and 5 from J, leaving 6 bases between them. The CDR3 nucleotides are TGTGCCAGCAGCTTGGATCCCAACAATGAGCAGTTCTTC. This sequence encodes CASSLDPNNEQFF.

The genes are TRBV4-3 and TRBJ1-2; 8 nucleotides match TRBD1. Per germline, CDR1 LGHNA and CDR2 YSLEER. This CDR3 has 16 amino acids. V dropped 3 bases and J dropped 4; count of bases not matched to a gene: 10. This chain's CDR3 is CASSQGEQGALYGYTF. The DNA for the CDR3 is TGCGCCAGCAGCCAGGGGGAGCAGGGGGCCCTCTATGGCTACACCTTC.

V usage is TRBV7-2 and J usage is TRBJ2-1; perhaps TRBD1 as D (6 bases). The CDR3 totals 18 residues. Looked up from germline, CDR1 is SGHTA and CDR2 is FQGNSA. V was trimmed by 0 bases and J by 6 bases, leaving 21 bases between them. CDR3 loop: CASSLAQGRVLPINEQFF. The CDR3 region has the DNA TGTGCCAGCAGCTTAGCGCAGGGGCGGGTGCTCCCCATCAATGAGCAGTTCTTC.

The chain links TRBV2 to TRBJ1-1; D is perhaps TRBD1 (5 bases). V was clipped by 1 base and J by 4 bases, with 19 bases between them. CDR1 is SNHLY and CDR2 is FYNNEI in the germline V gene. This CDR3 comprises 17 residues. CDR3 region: CASSEGLPGWHGTEAFF. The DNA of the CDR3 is TGTGCCAGCAGTGAAGGACTGCCAGGGTGGCATGGCACTGAAGCTTTCTTT.

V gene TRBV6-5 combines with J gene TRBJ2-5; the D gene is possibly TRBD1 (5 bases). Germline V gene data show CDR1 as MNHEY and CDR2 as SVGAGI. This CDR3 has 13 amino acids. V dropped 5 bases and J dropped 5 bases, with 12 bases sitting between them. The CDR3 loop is CASSNGGAETQYF. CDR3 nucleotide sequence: TGTGCCAGCAGTAATGGTGGGGCGGAGACCCAGTACTTC.

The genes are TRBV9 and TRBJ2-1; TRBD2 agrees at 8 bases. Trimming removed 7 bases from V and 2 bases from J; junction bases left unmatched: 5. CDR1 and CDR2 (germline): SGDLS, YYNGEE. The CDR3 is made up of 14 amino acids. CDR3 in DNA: TGTGCCAGCGGCCGACTAGCGACCTACAATGAGCAGTTCTTC. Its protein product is CASGRLATYNEQFF.